These 26 T cell receptor beta chains came from one sample sequenced in a study of blood T cell repertoires in COVID-19. The table came from immunoSEQ multiplex PCR; TCRdb's copy has only in-frame clones and leaves some out. The sample includes roughly 60,000 clones, 87% of them seen just once. What was sequenced was peripheral blood. The source is a man between 40 and 49 years old with COVID-19, enrolled during active disease.

The V and J genes are TRBV7-2 and TRBJ2-1; TRBD2 matches 11 bases. Germline V gene sequence: CDR1 SGHTA, CDR2 FQGNSA. V lost 3 bases and J lost 2; bases outside the gene matches: 6. The CDR3 contains 17 residues. DNA of the CDR3: TGTGCCAGCAGCTTGCTACGACTAGCGGGGACCTACAATGAGCAGTTCTTC. The encoded protein is CASSLLRLAGTYNEQFF. Full variable domain (remainder filled in from reference TRBV7-2 and TRBJ2-1): GAGVSQSPSNKVTEKGKDVELRCDPISGHTALYWYRQSLGQGLEFLIYFQGNSAPDKSGLPSDRFSAERTGGSVSTLTIQRTQQEDSAVYLCASSLLRLAGTYNEQFFGPGTRLTVL.

The V and J genes are TRBV7-8 and TRBJ2-3; TRBD2 matches 8 bases. J gave up 3 bases and V 4 bases, and 9 bases lay outside the gene matches. The CDR3 totals 16 residues. Per germline, CDR1 SGHVS and CDR2 FQNEAQ. CDR3 amino acids: CASSSTGTRGTDTQYF. DNA for the CDR3: TGTGCCAGCAGCTCGACCGGGACTAGAGGTACAGATACGCAGTATTTT.

This sequence joins TRBV11-2 and TRBJ2-2; possible D gene TRBD1, 5 bases. The germline V gene has CDR1 SGHAT and CDR2 FQNNGV. Trimming cost V 5 bases and J 1 base, with 11 bases left between them. The CDR3 runs 15 residues. This CDR3 is CASSLGPENTGELFF. The CDR3 DNA sequence: TGTGCCAGCAGCCTGGGGCCAGAGAACACCGGGGAGCTGTTTTTT.

This chain links TRBV6-1 with TRBJ1-5; 7 bases align to TRBD1. With V trimmed by 3 bases and J by 7 bases, 6 bases remained unmatched. This CDR3 comprises 14 residues. Looked up from germline, CDR1 is MNHNS and CDR2 is SASEGT. CDR3 sequence: CASSDGGQSQPQHF. For the CDR3, the DNA is TGTGCCAGCAGTGATGGGGGACAGAGCCAGCCCCAGCATTTT.

The chain uses TRBV3-1 (or the pseudogene TRBV3-2) and TRBJ1-2; 7 bases line up with TRBD1. Germline CDR1 is LGHDT and CDR2 is YNNKEL (reference sequence). J lost 7 bases, V lost 5 bases, and 7 bases had no gene match. The CDR3 is 13 amino acids. CDR3 region: CASSFRQGGGYTF. DNA of the CDR3: TGTGCCAGCAGCTTTCGACAGGGTGGTGGCTACACCTTC.

This rearrangement joins TRBV28 to TRBJ1-5; no definite D call. The V end lost 3 bases, the J end lost 2 bases, and 11 bases lay between the germline ends. Germline V gene sequence: CDR1 MDHEN, CDR2 SYDVKM. This CDR3 is built from 15 residues. In DNA, the CDR3 is TGTGCCAGCAGTTTGGACTGGACGGGCAATCAGCCCCAGCATTTT. Translated: CASSLDWTGNQPQHF.

The chain combines TRBV3-1 (or the pseudogene TRBV3-2) with TRBJ1-5; D is uncertain. The CDR3 contains 15 residues. V lost 1 base, J lost 5 bases, and 12 bases lay in between. Germline CDR1 and CDR2: LGHDT and YNNKEL (reference sequence). The CDR3 reads CASSQGSRSDQPQHF. CDR3 in DNA: TGTGCCAGCAGCCAAGGGTCCAGATCCGATCAGCCCCAGCATTTT.

The rearrangement links TRBV30 to TRBJ2-1; TRBD1 matches at 11 bases. The V gene's germline CDR1 is GTSNPN and CDR2 SVGIG (reference sequence). V was pared by 0 bases and J by 3 bases, with 4 bases of the junction left unmatched. The CDR3 contains 16 residues. The CDR3 region has the DNA TGTGCCTGGAGTGTAGGACAGGGGGCTTTCTACAATGAGCAGTTCTTC. Residues: CAWSVGQGAFYNEQFF.

The V gene is TRBV5-6, the J gene TRBJ2-7, with 9 bases identical to TRBD1. The length of the CDR3 is 15 residues. V shed 4 bases, J shed 4 bases, and the junction held 9 bases outside the gene matches. Germline CDR1 and CDR2: SGHDT and YYEEEE. The CDR3 sequence is CASSGGTGPSYEQYF. Here the CDR3 DNA reads TGTGCCAGCAGCGGGGGGACAGGGCCCTCGTACGAGCAGTACTTC. The full variable domain, in which reference TRBV5-6 and TRBJ2-7 provide the parts outside the CDR3, is DAGVTQSPTHLIKTRGQQVTLRCSPKSGHDTVSWYQQALGQGPQFIFQYYEEEERQRGNFPDRFSGHQFPNYSSELNVNALLLGDSALYLCASSGGTGPSYEQYFGPGTRLTVT.

The rearrangement joins TRBV19 to TRBJ2-3; D gene unclear. Germline V CDR1 and CDR2: LNHDA, SQIVND (reference sequence). The germline V and J ends were trimmed by 7 bases and 1 base, with 12 bases remaining between them. This CDR3 has 14 amino acids. CDR3 in DNA: TGTGCCAGTACCTTCCGCCCGGGCACAGATACGCAGTATTTT. The encoded protein is CASTFRPGTDTQYF.

The gene calls are TRBV5-1 and TRBJ2-7; 10 nucleotides agree with TRBD1. Germline CDR1 SGHRS, CDR2 YFSETQ. Losses at the gene ends were 5 bases for V and 5 bases for J; bases not matched to a gene: 7. The CDR3 runs to 14 residues. The CDR3 coding sequence is TGCGCCAGCAGTCCGGGGACAGGGGTCCACGAGCAGTACTTC. Translated: CASSPGTGVHEQYF. The variable domain in full, with the rest retrieved from reference TRBV5-1 and TRBJ2-7, is KAGVTQTPRYLIKTRGQQVTLSCSPISGHRSVSWYQQTPGQGLQFLFEYFSETQRNKGNFPGRFSGRQFSNSRSEMNVSTLELGDSALYLCASSPGTGVHEQYFGPGTRLTVT.

The chain carries TRBV20-1 and TRBJ1-2; no clear D gene. The V end was cut by 3 bases, the J end by 4 bases, with 9 bases between. The germline V gene encodes CDR1 DFQATT and CDR2 SNEGSKA (reference sequence). The CDR3 runs 12 residues. CDR3 nucleotide sequence: TGCAGTGCTAGTTTAACCAGCTATGGCTACACCTTC. This translates into CSASLTSYGYTF.

The J gene is TRBJ1-6, the V gene TRBV3-1 (or the pseudogene TRBV3-2), with 7 bases lining up with TRBD1. V lost 1 base, J lost 10 bases, and 10 bases stayed unmatched. The CDR3 consists of 16 residues. Germline CDR1 LGHDT, CDR2 YNNKEL (reference sequence). CDR3 sequence reads: CASSQVQTGVGSPLHF. In nucleotides, the CDR3 is TGTGCCAGCAGCCAAGTCCAAACAGGGGTGGGGTCACCCCTCCACTTT.

Here the CDR3 reads CSAGHTDTQYF. The CDR3 coding sequence is TGCAGTGCCGGACACACAGATACGCAGTATTTT. The chain combines TRBV20-1 with TRBJ2-3; D is perhaps TRBD1 (5 bases). Germline CDR1 and CDR2: DFQATT and SNEGSKA (reference sequence). The CDR3 runs to 11 residues. V shed 6 bases and J shed 2 bases, with 6 bases lying between them.

The rearrangement uses TRBV15 and TRBJ2-2; TRBD2 matches 14 bases. Germline loops: CDR1 LNHNV, CDR2 YYDKDF (reference sequence). The V segment lost 2 bases and the J segment 0 bases; nucleotides outside the gene matches: 2. CDR3 length: 18 amino acids. The CDR3 nucleotides are TGTGCCACCAGCAGAAAGGGACTAGCGGGGGCGAACACCGGGGAGCTGTTTTTT. This codes for CATSRKGLAGANTGELFF. Full variable domain (missing parts from reference TRBV15 and TRBJ2-2): DAMVIQNPRYQVTQFGKPVTLSCSQTLNHNVMYWYQQKSSQAPKLLFHYYDKDFNNEADTPDNFQSRRPNTSFCFLDIRSPGLGDTAMYLCATSRKGLAGANTGELFFGEGSRLTVL.

This chain connects TRBV7-8 to TRBJ2-7, with 7 bases identical to TRBD1. Trimming cost V 1 base and J 3 bases; bases outside gene matches: 3. Germline CDR1 reads SGHVS; CDR2 reads FQNEAQ. This CDR3 has 14 amino acids. The CDR3 loop is CASSLVRTGYEQYF. The CDR3, as DNA: TGTGCCAGCAGCTTAGTCCGGACAGGCTACGAGCAGTACTTC.

The V call is TRBV30, the J call TRBJ1-6, with D possibly being TRBD1 (5 bases). Deletions cut 2 bases from V and 10 bases from J, with 9 bases between. The CDR3 totals 12 residues. Germline CDR1 and CDR2: GTSNPN and SVGIG (reference sequence). CDR3 nucleotides: TGTGCCTGGAGTCCAGGGCCCTCACCCCTCCACTTT. Translating it yields CAWSPGPSPLHF.

The DNA for the CDR3 is TGTGCCAGTAATACGGGGGGGGACCAGCCCCAGCATTTT. Translating gives CASNTGGDQPQHF. V and J are TRBV19 and TRBJ1-5; possibly TRBD1 for D (5 bases). Germline CDR1 and CDR2: LNHDA and SQIVND (reference sequence). V shed 7 bases and J shed 7 bases, with 14 bases lying between them. The CDR3 spans 13 residues.

J is TRBJ1-4 and V is TRBV30, with 7 positions matching TRBD1. There are 15 residues in the CDR3. The germline V gene has CDR1 GTSNPN and CDR2 SVGIG (reference sequence). The trim removed 3 bases at V and 4 bases at J, leaving 8 bases unmatched. This CDR3 is CAWSHIQGINEKLFF. CDR3 in DNA: TGTGCCTGGAGCCATATACAGGGGATTAATGAAAAACTGTTTTTT.

The chain combines TRBV28 with TRBJ1-6; 8 nucleotides match TRBD1. CDR1 MDHEN and CDR2 SYDVKM come from the germline V gene. The CDR3 length is 16 residues. V was pared by 6 bases and J by 10 bases, with 14 bases of the junction left unmatched. CDR3 nucleotides: TGTGCCAGCAGCGATCTAGCAGGGGGCAGCGTCTCACCCCTCCACTTT. Its protein product is CASSDLAGGSVSPLHF. Together with reference TRBV28 and TRBJ1-6, the CDR3 gives the full variable domain: DVKVTQSSRYLVKRTGEKVFLECVQDMDHENMFWYRQDPGLGLRLIYFSYDVKMKEKGDIPEGYSVSREKKERFSLILESASTNQTSMYLCASSDLAGGSVSPLHFGNGTRLTVT.

The chain links TRBV3-1 (or the pseudogene TRBV3-2) to TRBJ1-1; weak D call: TRBD1 (6 bases). Trimming left V 6 bases short and J 6 bases short, with 14 bases between. The CDR3 runs 13 residues. Germline V gene data show CDR1 as LGHDT and CDR2 as YNNKEL (reference sequence). DNA of the CDR3: TGTGCCAGCAGGGGACAAAGGACCGCTGAAGCTTTCTTT. The encoded protein is CASRGQRTAEAFF.

The rearrangement links TRBV28 to TRBJ2-7; no firm D call. Germline values: CDR1 MDHEN, CDR2 SYDVKM. CDR3 length: 16 amino acids. V was clipped by 6 bases and J by 6 bases, with 24 bases between them. The CDR3 nucleotides read TGTGCCAGCAGCTTCCCCCCCCCGGCGCCTAGACGCGAGCAGTACTTC. Amino acid sequence: CASSFPPPAPRREQYF.

The V gene is TRBV5-1, the J gene TRBJ1-2; 7 nucleotides align to TRBD1. The CDR3 covers 15 residues. The J segment lost 3 bases and the V segment lost 2 bases, leaving 7 bases of the junction unmatched. Germline loops: CDR1 SGHRS, CDR2 YFSETQ. The DNA of the CDR3 is TGCGCCAGCAGCTTAAGAGGGGGCAGGGACTATGGCTACACCTTC. Its translation is CASSLRGGRDYGYTF.

The CDR3 protein is CASSSQGALSTDTQYF. CDR3 DNA: TGCGCCAGCAGCTCTCAGGGGGCCCTTAGCACAGATACGCAGTATTTT. The V and J genes are TRBV5-1 and TRBJ2-3, with TRBD1 matching over 8 bases. Trimming at V came to 3 bases and at J to 0 bases, leaving 6 bases not matched to a gene. The CDR3 is 16 amino acids. CDR1 and CDR2 (germline): SGHRS, YFSETQ.

The chain combines TRBV21-1 with TRBJ2-2; the tabulated D call, TRBD1, remains unverified against the DNA. TRBV21-1 is flagged as a pseudogene. The CDR3 contains 15 residues. The CDR3 DNA follows: TGTGCCAGCAGGATGACAGGGTGGAACACCGGGGAGCTGTTTTTT. Protein product: CASRMTGWNTGELFF.

The chain couples TRBV2 to TRBJ1-4; D is uncertain. The germline V and J ends were trimmed by 3 bases and 8 bases, with 10 bases remaining between them. The CDR3 has 13 amino acids. Per the germline V gene, CDR1 is SNHLY and CDR2 is FYNNEI. CDR3 in DNA: TGTGCCAGCAGTGAGCGGGGAGGAGAAAAACTGTTTTTT. Protein: CASSERGGEKLFF.